The text below deals with one T cell receptor beta chain. Its antigen remains unidentified. Alongside a J-beta primer mix, a sample-barcoded 5' primer served in a second PCR lasting about 7 to 12 cycles. Each cDNA was tagged by a template-switch adaptor containing 12 random nucleotides. MiXCR, run by TCRdb on the 5' RACE reads, gives a single entry per CDR3 protein. This table has under 750,000 distinct CDR3 sequences, around 48% appearing once. The source of the sample is a study of blood T cells in healthy people across ages. Study observations and caveats: No one knew whether donors had CMV, which possibly confounded expanded clonotype changes.

The germline V gene has CDR1 DFQATT and CDR2 SNEGSKA (reference sequence). V lost 0 bases and J lost 2, with 8 bases in between. This CDR3 comprises 13 residues. Sequenced input: blood. The sequence was collected from a man older than 75 in good health. This chain uses TRBV20-1 with TRBJ2-7; D gene unclear. For the CDR3, the DNA is TGCAGTGCTAGAGAAGCGCCAACCTACGAGCAGTACTTC. It specifies CSAREAPTYEQYF.